This record covers a single TCR beta chain. The CDR3 consists of 16 residues. V was pared by 4 bases and J by 5 bases, with 14 bases of the junction left unmatched. Germline CDR1 reads SGHRS; CDR2 reads YFSETQ. The sample comes from a study of blood T cell repertoires in COVID-19. Overall study: In each case, the material was cDNA or gDNA derived from T cells, B-cell-depleted T cells, or PBMCs.

Using immunoSEQ multiplex PCR, the repertoire was profiled, and TCRdb retains in-frame clones only, with some absent. Of 250,000 to 350,000 clones in the sample, roughly 87% were seen once. The TCR was taken from a woman in her fifties or sixties who had recovered from COVID-19. The V call is TRBV5-1, the J call TRBJ1-1; TRBD1 agrees at 7 bases. Sequencing was carried out using peripheral blood. The CDR3 is CASSTRQGLARTEAFF. The CDR3 coding sequence is TGCGCCAGCAGCACCCGACAGGGTTTGGCGAGAACTGAAGCTTTCTTT.